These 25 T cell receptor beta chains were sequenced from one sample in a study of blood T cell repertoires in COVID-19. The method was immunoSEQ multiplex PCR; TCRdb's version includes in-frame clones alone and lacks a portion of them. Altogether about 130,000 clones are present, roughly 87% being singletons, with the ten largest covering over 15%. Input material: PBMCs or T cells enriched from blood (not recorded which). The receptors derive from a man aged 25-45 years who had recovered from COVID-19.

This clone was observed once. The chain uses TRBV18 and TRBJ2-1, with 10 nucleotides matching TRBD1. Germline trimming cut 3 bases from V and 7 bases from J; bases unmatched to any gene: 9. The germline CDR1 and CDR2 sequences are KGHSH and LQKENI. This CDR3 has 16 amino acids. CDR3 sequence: CASSPPGQGRRNEQFF. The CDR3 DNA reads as TGTGCCAGCTCACCGCCGGGACAGGGGAGAAGAAATGAGCAGTTCTTC.

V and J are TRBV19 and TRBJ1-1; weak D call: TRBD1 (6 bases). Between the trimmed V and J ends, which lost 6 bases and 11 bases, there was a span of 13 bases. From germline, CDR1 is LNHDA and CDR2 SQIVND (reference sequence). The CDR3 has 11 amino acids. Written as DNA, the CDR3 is TGTGCCAGTAGAGAGGAGGGGGGGGCTTTCTTT. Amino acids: CASREEGGAFF.

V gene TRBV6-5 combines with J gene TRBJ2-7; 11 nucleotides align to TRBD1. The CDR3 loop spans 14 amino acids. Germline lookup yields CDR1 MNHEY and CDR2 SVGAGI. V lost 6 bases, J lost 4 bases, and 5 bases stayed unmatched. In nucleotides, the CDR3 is TGTGCCAGCAGCTCTGGACAGGGGGCTTACGAGCAGTACGTC. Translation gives CASSSGQGAYEQYV.

CDR3 region: CATSDSRLAGGVDTQYF. In DNA, the CDR3 is TGTGCCACCAGTGATTCCAGACTAGCGGGAGGAGTAGATACGCAGTATTTT. The genes are TRBV24-1 and TRBJ2-3; 13 nucleotides align to TRBD2. This CDR3 has 17 residues. CDR1 and CDR2 from the germline V gene are KGHDR and SFDVKD. V lost 2 bases, J lost 5 bases, and 6 bases stayed unmatched.

In DNA, the CDR3 is TGTGCCAGCGAGCGGACGGACTATGGCTACACCTTC. This gives the protein CASERTDYGYTF. The chain uses TRBV25-1 and TRBJ1-2; D gene ambiguous. The V and J ends lost 8 bases and 3 bases respectively, with 10 bases between them. The CDR3 length is 12 residues. The germline V gene encodes CDR1 MGHDK and CDR2 SYGVNS.

CDR3 in amino acids: CATKRQGDVPNYNEQFF. The CDR3 DNA reads TGTGCCACCAAAAGACAGGGCGACGTTCCCAACTACAATGAGCAGTTCTTC. The chain is built from TRBV27 and TRBJ2-1, with 7 positions matching TRBD1. The trim removed 10 bases at V and 3 bases at J, leaving 18 bases unmatched. CDR3 length equals 17 residues. CDR1 MNHEY and CDR2 SMNVEV come from the germline V gene (reference sequence).

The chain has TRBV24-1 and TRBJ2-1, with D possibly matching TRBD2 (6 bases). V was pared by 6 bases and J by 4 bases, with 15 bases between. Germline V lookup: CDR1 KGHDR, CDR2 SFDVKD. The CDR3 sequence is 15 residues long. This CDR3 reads CATSKDGGSYNEQFF. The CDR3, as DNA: TGTGCCACCAGTAAGGACGGAGGGTCATACAATGAGCAGTTCTTC.

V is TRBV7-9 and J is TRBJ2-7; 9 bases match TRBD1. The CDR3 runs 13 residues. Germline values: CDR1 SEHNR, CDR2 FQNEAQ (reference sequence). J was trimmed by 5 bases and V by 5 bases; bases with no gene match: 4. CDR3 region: CASSHRGRNEQYF. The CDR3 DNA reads TGTGCCAGCAGCCACAGGGGGCGGAACGAGCAGTACTTC.

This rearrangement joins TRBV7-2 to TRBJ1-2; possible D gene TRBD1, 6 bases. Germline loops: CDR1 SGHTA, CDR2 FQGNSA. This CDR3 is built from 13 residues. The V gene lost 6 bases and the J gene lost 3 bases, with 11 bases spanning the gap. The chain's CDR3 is CASSPQGYYGYTF. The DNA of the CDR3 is TGTGCCAGCAGTCCTCAGGGGTACTATGGCTACACCTTC.

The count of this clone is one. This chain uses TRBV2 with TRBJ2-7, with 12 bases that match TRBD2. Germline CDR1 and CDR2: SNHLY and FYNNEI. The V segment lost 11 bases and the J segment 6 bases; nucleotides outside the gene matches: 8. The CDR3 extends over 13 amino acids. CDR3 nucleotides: TGTGCCGGGTCTAGCGGGAGGGCGATCGAGCAGTACTTC. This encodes CAGSSGRAIEQYF.

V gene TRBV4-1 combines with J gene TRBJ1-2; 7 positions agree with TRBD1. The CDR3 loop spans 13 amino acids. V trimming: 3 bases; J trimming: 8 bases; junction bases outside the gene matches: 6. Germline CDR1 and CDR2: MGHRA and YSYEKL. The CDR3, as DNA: TGCGCCAGCAGCCAGACAGGGTACGGAGGCTACACCTTC. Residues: CASSQTGYGGYTF.

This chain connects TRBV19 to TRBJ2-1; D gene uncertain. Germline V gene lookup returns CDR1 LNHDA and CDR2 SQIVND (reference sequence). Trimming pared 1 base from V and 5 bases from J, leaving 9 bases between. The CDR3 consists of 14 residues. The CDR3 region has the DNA TGTGCCAGTAGTATAGCACATACAAACAATGAGCAGTTCTTC. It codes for CASSIAHTNNEQFF.

The chain's CDR3 is CASSVRQGAGTEAFF. Here the CDR3 DNA reads TGTGCCAGCAGCGTACGACAGGGGGCCGGCACTGAAGCTTTCTTT. The V and J genes are TRBV7-2 and TRBJ1-1; TRBD1 aligns across 10 bases. Germline V gene data show CDR1 as SGHTA and CDR2 as FQGNSA. V lost 5 bases, J lost 4 bases, and 7 bases stayed unmatched. The CDR3 totals 15 residues.

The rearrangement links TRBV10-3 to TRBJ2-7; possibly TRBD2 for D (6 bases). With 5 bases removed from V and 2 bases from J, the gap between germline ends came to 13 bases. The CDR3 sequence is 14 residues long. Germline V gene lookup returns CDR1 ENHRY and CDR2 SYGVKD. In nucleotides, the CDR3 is TGTGCCATCAGTCGGTCTAGCGAAACCTACGAGCAGTACTTC. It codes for CAISRSSETYEQYF.

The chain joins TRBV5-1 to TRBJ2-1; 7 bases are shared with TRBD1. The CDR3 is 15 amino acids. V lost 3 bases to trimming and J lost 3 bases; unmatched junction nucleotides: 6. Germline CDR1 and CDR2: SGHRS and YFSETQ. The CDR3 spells CASSYSGQDYNEQFF. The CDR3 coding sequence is TGCGCCAGCAGCTATTCAGGACAGGACTACAATGAGCAGTTCTTC.

The CDR3 protein is CASADSGLAGDTDTQYF. The CDR3, as DNA: TGTGCCAGCGCCGATTCGGGACTAGCGGGAGACACAGATACGCAGTATTTT. The chain couples TRBV27 to TRBJ2-3; 14 bases fit TRBD2. The CDR3 is made up of 17 amino acids. The germline CDR1 and CDR2 sequences are MNHEY and SMNVEV (reference sequence). J was trimmed by 2 bases and V by 8 bases; bases with no gene match: 9.

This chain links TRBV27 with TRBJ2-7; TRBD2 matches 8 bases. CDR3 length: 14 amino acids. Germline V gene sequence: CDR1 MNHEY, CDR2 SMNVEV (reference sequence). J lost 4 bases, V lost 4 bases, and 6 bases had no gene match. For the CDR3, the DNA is TGTGCCAGCAGTTACCTAGCGGGCCAGTACGAGCAGTACTTC. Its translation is CASSYLAGQYEQYF.

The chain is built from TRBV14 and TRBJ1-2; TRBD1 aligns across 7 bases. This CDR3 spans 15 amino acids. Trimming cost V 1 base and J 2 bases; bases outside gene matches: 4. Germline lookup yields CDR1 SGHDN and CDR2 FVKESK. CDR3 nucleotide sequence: TGTGCCAGCAGCCAAGTTGGGACAGACAACTATGGCTACACCTTC. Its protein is CASSQVGTDNYGYTF.

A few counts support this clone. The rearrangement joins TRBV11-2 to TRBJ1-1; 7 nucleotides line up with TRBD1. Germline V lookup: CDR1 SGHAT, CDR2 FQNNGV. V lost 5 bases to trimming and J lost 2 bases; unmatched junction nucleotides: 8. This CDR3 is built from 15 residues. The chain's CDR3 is CASSVLSGGNTEAFF. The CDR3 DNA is TGTGCCAGCAGCGTCCTTTCAGGGGGAAACACTGAAGCTTTCTTT.

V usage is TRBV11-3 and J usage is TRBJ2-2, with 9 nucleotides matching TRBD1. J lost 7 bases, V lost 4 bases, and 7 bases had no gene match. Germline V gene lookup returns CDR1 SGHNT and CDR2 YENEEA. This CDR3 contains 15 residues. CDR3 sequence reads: CASSSPGQGVGELFF. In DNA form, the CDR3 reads TGTGCCAGCAGCTCCCCGGGACAGGGTGTCGGGGAGCTGTTTTTT.

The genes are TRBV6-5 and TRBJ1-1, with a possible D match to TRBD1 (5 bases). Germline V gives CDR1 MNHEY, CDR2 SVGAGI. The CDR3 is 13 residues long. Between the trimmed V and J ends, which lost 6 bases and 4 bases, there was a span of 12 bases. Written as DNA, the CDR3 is TGTGCCAGCAGGACATGGGGCACCACTGAAGCTTTCTTT. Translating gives CASRTWGTTEAFF.

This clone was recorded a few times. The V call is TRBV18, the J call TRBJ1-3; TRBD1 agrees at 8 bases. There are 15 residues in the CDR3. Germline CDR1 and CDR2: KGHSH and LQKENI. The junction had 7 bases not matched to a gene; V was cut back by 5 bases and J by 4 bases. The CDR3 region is CASSSTGDLGNTIYF. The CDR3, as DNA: TGTGCCAGCTCATCGACAGGGGACTTGGGAAACACCATATATTTT.

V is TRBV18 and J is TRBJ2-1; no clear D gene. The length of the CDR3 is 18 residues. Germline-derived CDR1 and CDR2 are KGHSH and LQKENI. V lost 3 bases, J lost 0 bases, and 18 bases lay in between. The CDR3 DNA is TGTGCCAGCTCACCGCCAAACGGAGCGTCAAGCTCCTACAATGAGCAGTTCTTC. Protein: CASSPPNGASSSYNEQFF.

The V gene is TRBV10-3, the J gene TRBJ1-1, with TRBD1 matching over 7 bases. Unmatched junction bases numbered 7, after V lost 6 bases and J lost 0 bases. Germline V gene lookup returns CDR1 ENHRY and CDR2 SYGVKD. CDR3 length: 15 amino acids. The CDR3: CAIRTGSLMNTEAFF. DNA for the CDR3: TGTGCCATCAGGACAGGGTCCCTCATGAACACTGAAGCTTTCTTT.

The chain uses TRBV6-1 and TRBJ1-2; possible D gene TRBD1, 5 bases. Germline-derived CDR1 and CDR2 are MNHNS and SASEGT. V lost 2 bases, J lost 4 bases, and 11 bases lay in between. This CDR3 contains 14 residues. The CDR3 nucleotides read TGTGCCAGCAGTGAAATAGGTCAGGGCTATGGCTACACCTTC. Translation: CASSEIGQGYGYTF.